A selection of T cell receptor beta chains follows, all from one sample in a study of blood T cell repertoires in COVID-19. Data came from immunoSEQ multiplex PCR; TCRdb stores just in-frame clones and leaves some out. This sample has more than 200,000 clones, with approximately 81% found just once. The source material was peripheral blood. The receptors were gathered from a woman over 75 with acute or convalescent COVID-19. The CDR3 runs from the conserved cysteine through the conserved F or W. D genes are given only for firm matches. Clone size is given for some rows only: seen once, a few or many times, or a class if the clone is expanded.

v_call: TRBV3-1/TRBV3-2
d_call: -
clone_size: -
j_call: TRBJ2-7
cdr3_nt: TGTGCCAGCAGCCACAGAGGAGCGGAAAGAAACTACGAGCAGTACTTC
cdr3_aa: CASSHRGAERNYEQYF

v_call: TRBV15
d_call: -
clone_size: -
j_call: TRBJ1-5
cdr3_nt: TGTGCCACCAGCAGGGGCCTCGAACAGGGTTTTCGCAATCAGCCCCAGCATTTT
cdr3_aa: CATSRGLEQGFRNQPQHF

v_call: TRBV21-1
d_call: -
clone_size: -
j_call: TRBJ1-4
cdr3_nt: TGTGCCAGCAGCCCTACTCCCCCCGACAGGGTCGGAGTTTTT
cdr3_aa: CASSPTPPDRVGVF

v_call: TRBV28
d_call: TRBD1
clone_size: -
j_call: TRBJ1-1
cdr3_nt: TGTGCCAGCAGGCGACAGGGGTATGAAGCTTTCTTT
cdr3_aa: CASRRQGYEAFF

v_call: TRBV6-1
d_call: -
clone_size: -
j_call: TRBJ2-3
cdr3_nt: TGTGCCAGCAGTGTTGTGGGCCCTGGCACAGATACGCAGTATTTT
cdr3_aa: CASSVVGPGTDTQYF

v_call: TRBV7-2
d_call: -
clone_size: -
j_call: TRBJ2-7
cdr3_nt: TGTGCCAGCAGCTTACTCCTCCGGGGTTCGTCAACGGATTTC
cdr3_aa: CASSLLLRGSSTDF

v_call: TRBV14
d_call: -
clone_size: few
j_call: TRBJ2-7
cdr3_nt: TGTGCCAGCAGCCAAGATCGGGGGACCCTAACCTACGAGCAGTACTTC
cdr3_aa: CASSQDRGTLTYEQYF

v_call: TRBV5-1
d_call: -
clone_size: -
j_call: TRBJ2-3
cdr3_nt: TGCGCCAGCAGCTCCGCAGGGGAACCTAGCACAGATACGCAGTATTTT
cdr3_aa: CASSSAGEPSTDTQYF

v_call: TRBV7-2
d_call: TRBD2
clone_size: few
j_call: TRBJ2-7
cdr3_nt: TGTGCCAGCAGCTCGACTAGCGGGAAGTACGAGCAGTACTTC
cdr3_aa: CASSSTSGKYEQYF

v_call: TRBV3-1/TRBV3-2
d_call: -
clone_size: -
j_call: TRBJ2-1
cdr3_nt: TGTGCCAGCAGCCAATCTGGTTCGATTGGGCCGAGTTCCCATGAGCAGTTCTTC
cdr3_aa: CASSQSGSIGPSSHEQFF

v_call: TRBV24-1
d_call: TRBD1
clone_size: -
j_call: TRBJ1-5
cdr3_nt: TGTGCCACCAGTGCAACCCACAGGGGGTTGCGCAATCAGCCCCAGCATTTT
cdr3_aa: CATSATHRGLRNQPQHF

v_call: TRBV28
d_call: TRBD1
clone_size: -
j_call: TRBJ1-1
cdr3_nt: TGTGCCACCGGACAGGGGAGGCCAATGAACACTGAAGCTTTCTTT
cdr3_aa: CATGQGRPMNTEAFF

v_call: TRBV4-2
d_call: TRBD1
clone_size: -
j_call: TRBJ2-5
cdr3_nt: TGTGCCAGCAGCCACCAGGGACAGAAAGAGACCCAGTACTTC
cdr3_aa: CASSHQGQKETQYF

v_call: TRBV9
d_call: TRBD2
clone_size: -
j_call: TRBJ2-5
cdr3_nt: TGTGCCAGCAGCTACGGACTAGCGGAGACCCAGTACTTC
cdr3_aa: CASSYGLAETQYF

v_call: TRBV4-1
d_call: -
clone_size: -
j_call: TRBJ2-7
cdr3_nt: TGCGCCAGCAGCCAAGATCAGGACAGCTGGGCCGAGCAGTACTTC
cdr3_aa: CASSQDQDSWAEQYF

v_call: TRBV19
d_call: TRBD1
clone_size: -
j_call: TRBJ2-2
cdr3_nt: TGTGCCAGTCGGGACAGGGGGGCGCGGGGAACCGGGGAGCTGTTTTTT
cdr3_aa: CASRDRGARGTGELFF

v_call: TRBV5-4
d_call: -
clone_size: -
j_call: TRBJ2-6
cdr3_nt: TGTGCCAGCAGCTTGGTCAGGGACACGTCTGGGGCCAACGTCCTGACTTTC
cdr3_aa: CASSLVRDTSGANVLTF

v_call: TRBV3-1/TRBV3-2
d_call: -
clone_size: -
j_call: TRBJ1-3
cdr3_nt: TGTGCCAGCAGCCCCCGTTCGGGAAACACCATATATTTT
cdr3_aa: CASSPRSGNTIYF

v_call: TRBV30
d_call: -
clone_size: -
j_call: TRBJ1-2
cdr3_nt: TGTGCCTGGACTCCTGCCGGGGGGCTGGGCTATGGCTACACCTTC
cdr3_aa: CAWTPAGGLGYGYTF

v_call: TRBV5-6
d_call: TRBD1
clone_size: -
j_call: TRBJ2-6
cdr3_nt: TGTGCCAGCAGCTTTATAAGACAGGGAGACTCTGGGGCCAACGTCCTGACTTTC
cdr3_aa: CASSFIRQGDSGANVLTF

v_call: TRBV11-2
d_call: TRBD2
clone_size: few
j_call: TRBJ2-5
cdr3_nt: TGTGCCAGCAGCTTAGTTGGCGGGGGGGCTTGGGAGACCCAGTACTTC
cdr3_aa: CASSLVGGGAWETQYF

v_call: TRBV7-3
d_call: TRBD2
clone_size: -
j_call: TRBJ2-1
cdr3_nt: TGTGCCAGCAGCCCATACCGGACTAGCGGGCCATTATACAATGAGCAGTTCTTC
cdr3_aa: CASSPYRTSGPLYNEQFF

v_call: TRBV18
d_call: -
clone_size: -
j_call: TRBJ1-5
cdr3_nt: TGTGCCAGCTCTCCTAACAGCAATCAGCCCCAGCATTTT
cdr3_aa: CASSPNSNQPQHF

v_call: TRBV7-9
d_call: -
clone_size: few
j_call: TRBJ2-2
cdr3_nt: TGTGCCAGCAGCTTTAGTACCGGGGAGCTGTTTTTT
cdr3_aa: CASSFSTGELFF

v_call: TRBV19
d_call: TRBD1
clone_size: -
j_call: TRBJ1-2
cdr3_nt: TGTGCCAGTAGTATTATGGACAGGGGAATTGATGGCTACACCTTC
cdr3_aa: CASSIMDRGIDGYTF

v_call: TRBV6-5
d_call: TRBD1
clone_size: -
j_call: TRBJ1-6
cdr3_nt: TGTGCCAGCAGTTCGGGACAGGGGGCTAATTCACCCCTCCACTTT
cdr3_aa: CASSSGQGANSPLHF

v_call: TRBV19
d_call: -
clone_size: -
j_call: TRBJ1-1
cdr3_nt: TGTGCCAGTAGTATAGGAGAACCGGACACTGAAGCTTTCTTT
cdr3_aa: CASSIGEPDTEAFF

v_call: TRBV9
d_call: TRBD2
clone_size: -
j_call: TRBJ2-5
cdr3_nt: TGTGCCAGCAGCCCCCGGGGTAGCGGGGGCACATCACAAGAGACCCAGTACTTC
cdr3_aa: CASSPRGSGGTSQETQYF

v_call: TRBV7-7
d_call: TRBD1
clone_size: -
j_call: TRBJ1-4
cdr3_nt: TGTGCCAGCAGCTTAGCGGGGACAGGGGACCAGGTGGGGTTTGATGAAAAACTGTTTTTT
cdr3_aa: CASSLAGTGDQVGFDEKLFF

v_call: TRBV2
d_call: -
clone_size: -
j_call: TRBJ1-1
cdr3_nt: TGTGCCAGCAGTGAAGAAGAGCAGGGATATTCATTTGTTAAGGCTGAAGCTTTCTTT
cdr3_aa: CASSEEEQGYSFVKAEAFF

v_call: TRBV4-2
d_call: -
clone_size: -
j_call: TRBJ1-6
cdr3_nt: TGTGCCAGCAGCCAAGACCTCGGGGGCGGGGGCTACTCACCCCTCCACTTT
cdr3_aa: CASSQDLGGGGYSPLHF

v_call: TRBV29-1
d_call: -
clone_size: once
j_call: TRBJ1-2
cdr3_nt: TGCAGCGTTGCACGGACCGGGGAAGGCTACACCTTC
cdr3_aa: CSVARTGEGYTF

v_call: TRBV7-7
d_call: TRBD2
clone_size: -
j_call: TRBJ2-5
cdr3_nt: TGTGCCAGCAGCCTGGGACTAGCGGGGGGAGGAGAGACCCAGTACTTC
cdr3_aa: CASSLGLAGGGETQYF

v_call: TRBV27
d_call: -
clone_size: once
j_call: TRBJ1-6
cdr3_nt: TGTGCCAGCGGGTCGGAGAATTCACCCCTCCACTTT
cdr3_aa: CASGSENSPLHF

v_call: TRBV29-1
d_call: TRBD1
clone_size: -
j_call: TRBJ2-7
cdr3_nt: TGCAGCGTTCGGTCAGGGGGCAGCTACGAGCAGTACTTC
cdr3_aa: CSVRSGGSYEQYF

v_call: TRBV28
d_call: -
clone_size: -
j_call: TRBJ1-1
cdr3_nt: TGTGCCAGCAGTTTTTCAGTGAACACTGAAGCTTTCTTT
cdr3_aa: CASSFSVNTEAFF